This T cell receptor (beta chain) was retrieved from a study of T cell responses to AZD1222 COVID-19 vaccine. Study context: Pooling was applied to second doses at about 4 or about 12 weeks.

This CDR3 contains 15 residues. The germline CDR1 and CDR2 sequences are LNHNV and YYDKDF (reference sequence). The V end lost 1 base, the J end lost 0 bases, and 9 bases lay between the germline ends. TCRdb's copy holds only in-frame clones and misses some; the assay was immunoSEQ multiplex PCR. This table holds some 190,000 clones, about 86% found once. General study results and limits: Females made up more of the donors, who were largely white British, and clonal diversity may have come out too low. The study identified only five to seven AZD1222 recipients as seropositive at baseline.

For this clone: Its antigen is unidentified.

The receptor was derived from an adult in good health. Sequenced here: peripheral blood, sampled on day 0 of AZD1222 vaccination. The V gene is TRBV15, the J gene TRBJ2-5; D remains ambiguous. CDR3 protein: CATSRGTENQETQYF. Here the CDR3 DNA reads TGTGCCACCAGCAGAGGGACGGAGAACCAAGAGACCCAGTACTTC.